The rows below give T cell receptor beta chains drawn from one sample of a study of T cells in Graves' hyperthyroidism and ophthalmopathy. TCRdb re-analysed the multiplex PCR reads in MiXCR, keeping a single row per CDR3 protein. The profile covers about 340,000 distinct CDR3 sequences, with about 20% appearing a single time and approximately 54% taken by the ten largest. The specimen was blood. These receptors were collected from a woman aged 50 to 65 with Graves' hyperthyroidism. Both conserved end residues are trimmed from each CDR3. Fields, in order: J gene, clone size, V gene, CDR3 protein. Clone size, where shown, is once, few, many, or a class for clones that have expanded.

j_gene: TRBJ1-1
abundance: many
v_gene: TRBV20-1
CDR3aa: SARDLGQGAIDTEAF

j_gene: TRBJ1-2
abundance: few
v_gene: TRBV27
CDR3aa: ASSEDTVYGYT

j_gene: TRBJ1-4
abundance: NA
v_gene: TRBV6-6
CDR3aa: ASSYSGPPYEKLF

j_gene: TRBJ1-2
abundance: NA
v_gene: TRBV2
CDR3aa: ASSESGVYGYT

j_gene: TRBJ1-5
abundance: NA
v_gene: TRBV19
CDR3aa: ASSTDPDISLSFNQPQH

j_gene: TRBJ2-3
abundance: many
v_gene: TRBV2
CDR3aa: ASSDKERDTQY

j_gene: TRBJ2-1
abundance: NA
v_gene: TRBV3-1
CDR3aa: ASSQGVRSGTPNEQF

j_gene: TRBJ1-1
abundance: many
v_gene: TRBV6-5
CDR3aa: ASSYSHGTEAF

j_gene: TRBJ1-5
abundance: NA
v_gene: TRBV2
CDR3aa: ASSDRVRQPQH

j_gene: TRBJ1-1
abundance: many
v_gene: TRBV28
CDR3aa: ASSLQSTEAF

j_gene: TRBJ1-3
abundance: many
v_gene: TRBV13
CDR3aa: ASSFESEPDTIY

j_gene: TRBJ1-5
abundance: NA
v_gene: TRBV7-8
CDR3aa: ASSYSGSTSNQPQH

j_gene: TRBJ1-5
abundance: many
v_gene: TRBV5-1
CDR3aa: ASSLEGNNQPQH

j_gene: TRBJ2-5
abundance: few
v_gene: TRBV12-3/TRBV12-4
CDR3aa: ASSRTSRTETQY

j_gene: TRBJ2-1
abundance: few
v_gene: TRBV20-1
CDR3aa: SARQGQGYNEQF

j_gene: TRBJ2-2
abundance: NA
v_gene: TRBV19
CDR3aa: ASSMDGNANTGELF

j_gene: TRBJ1-1
abundance: many
v_gene: TRBV6-1
CDR3aa: ASKLGVGTEAF

j_gene: TRBJ2-1
abundance: few
v_gene: TRBV3-1
CDR3aa: ASSQDTLALNEQF

j_gene: TRBJ1-6
abundance: few
v_gene: TRBV10-1
CDR3aa: ASSSQHNSPLH

j_gene: TRBJ2-3
abundance: many
v_gene: TRBV5-1
CDR3aa: ASRLDRGGTDTQY

j_gene: TRBJ2-7
abundance: NA
v_gene: TRBV27
CDR3aa: ASSSLAGVSYEQY

j_gene: TRBJ1-1
abundance: few
v_gene: TRBV7-9
CDR3aa: ASSLALAGEAF

j_gene: TRBJ2-3
abundance: NA
v_gene: TRBV7-3
CDR3aa: ASSLVTSGAPSTDTQY

j_gene: TRBJ2-1
abundance: few
v_gene: TRBV7-3
CDR3aa: ASSLTGASSYNEQF

j_gene: TRBJ2-7
abundance: NA
v_gene: TRBV12-3/TRBV12-4
CDR3aa: ASSTGGAYEQY

j_gene: TRBJ2-5
abundance: NA
v_gene: TRBV5-1
CDR3aa: ASSFAGGGPETQY